Listed below are T cell receptor beta chains from one sample, sequenced in a study of graft-versus-host responses after intestinal transplantation. TCRdb keeps only in-frame clones here, not all; method: immunoSEQ multiplex PCR. The table has approximately 90,000 clones, 75% to 95% seen once; the top ten hold around 5.8%. These TCRs are of unknown antigen specificity. The specimen was unstimulated CD8+ T cells sorted from spleen or lymph node cells, collected before intestinal transplant. These receptors came from a human donor who received an intestinal transplant. Each CDR3 is given with its conserved first and last residue. Fields, in order: V gene, J gene, D gene, clone size, CDR3 protein, CDR3 DNA. A D gene is named only where the DNA matches it firmly. Clone size is stated in some rows and not others, as once, few, many or a class when expanded.

TRBV28	TRBJ2-5	.	.	CASSSRQTETQYF	TGTGCCAGCAGCTCACGACAAACAGAGACCCAGTACTTC
TRBV2	TRBJ2-1	.	.	CASSEVGGPIKYNEQFF	TGTGCCAGCAGTGAAGTCGGGGGACCAATTAAATACAATGAGCAGTTCTTC
TRBV4-1	TRBJ2-5	TRBD2	.	CASSPGLAGGPGETQYF	TGCGCCAGCAGCCCGGGACTAGCGGGGGGGCCTGGGGAGACCCAGTACTTC
TRBV30	TRBJ2-1	.	.	CAWSAGSNEQFF	TGTGCCTGGAGTGCCGGATCCAATGAGCAGTTCTTC
TRBV19	TRBJ2-7	.	.	CASIGERYEQYF	TGTGCCAGTATCGGGGAGCGATACGAGCAGTACTTC
TRBV4-1	TRBJ2-1	.	.	CASSQDTGSYNEQFF	TGCGCCAGCAGCCAGGACACAGGGTCCTACAATGAGCAGTTCTTC
TRBV7-9	TRBJ2-5	.	.	CASSLGWSRSQETQYF	TGTGCCAGCAGCTTAGGTTGGAGCAGATCGCAAGAGACCCAGTACTTC
TRBV11-2	TRBJ2-2	.	.	CASSSTSFSNTGELFF	TGTGCCAGCAGCTCCACTAGTTTTTCCAACACCGGGGAGCTGTTTTTT
TRBV6-1	TRBJ1-1	.	.	CASRGENTEAFF	TGTGCCAGCAGGGGCGAGAACACTGAAGCTTTCTTT
TRBV2	TRBJ2-7	.	.	CASISDITYEQYF	TGTGCCAGCATTTCGGACATTACCTACGAGCAGTACTTC
TRBV11-2	TRBJ2-7	TRBD1	.	CASSLGDREYEQYF	TGTGCCAGCAGCCTAGGGGACAGAGAATACGAGCAGTACTTC
TRBV27	TRBJ2-1	.	.	CASREWRTSSFYEQFF	TGTGCCAGCAGGGAGTGGAGGACCTCCTCGTTTTATGAGCAGTTCTTC
TRBV27	TRBJ1-1	.	.	CASSLGSGVEAFF	TGTGCCAGCAGTTTAGGTTCAGGGGTTGAAGCTTTCTTT
TRBV30	TRBJ1-5	.	.	CAWSEGQGNQPQHF	TGTGCCTGGAGTGAAGGCCAGGGCAATCAGCCCCAGCATTTT
TRBV5-1	TRBJ2-3	.	.	CASSLASRITDTQYF	TGCGCCAGCAGCTTGGCTAGCAGAATCACAGATACGCAGTATTTT
TRBV5-5	TRBJ1-2	.	.	CASSLGGGRGYTF	TGTGCCAGCAGCTTGGGAGGGGGACGGGGCTACACCTTC
TRBV6-5	TRBJ2-3	TRBD1	.	CASSYTGASTDTQYF	TGTGCCAGCAGTTACACAGGGGCTAGCACAGATACGCAGTATTTT
TRBV2	TRBJ1-2	TRBD1	.	CASRDSYYGYTF	TGTGCCAGCCGGGACAGTTACTATGGCTACACCTTC
TRBV6-5	TRBJ2-2	.	.	CASSYSGSGELFF	TGTGCCAGCAGTTACTCGGGTTCGGGGGAGCTGTTTTTT
TRBV10-3	TRBJ2-7	.	.	CAINPALALGYEQYF	TGTGCCATCAATCCCGCACTAGCCCTTGGGTACGAGCAGTACTTC
TRBV7-9	TRBJ1-1	.	.	CASSFVGTEAFF	TGTGCCAGCAGCTTTGTGGGCACTGAAGCTTTCTTT
TRBV6-5	TRBJ1-2	.	.	CASSYSRGYGYTF	TGTGCCAGCAGTTACTCGAGAGGGTATGGCTACACCTTC
TRBV28	TRBJ1-5	TRBD1	.	CASSFEGQGHQPQHF	TGTGCCAGCAGTTTTGAAGGACAGGGACATCAGCCCCAGCATTTT
TRBV6-1	TRBJ2-7	.	medium-sized	CASSERGTSSYEQYF	TGTGCCAGCAGTGAAAGAGGGACTTCCTCCTACGAGCAGTACTTC
TRBV5-6	TRBJ1-6	.	.	CASSPDSYSPLHF	TGTGCCAGCAGCCCCGACAGCTATTCACCCCTCCACTTT
TRBV9	TRBJ2-3	.	.	CASSPPRSWTDTQYF	TGTGCCAGCAGCCCCCCGCGGTCGTGGACAGATACGCAGTATTTT
TRBV4-3	TRBJ2-7	TRBD2	.	CASSTPGLAYEQYF	TGCGCCAGCAGCACTCCGGGACTAGCCTACGAGCAGTACTTC
TRBV7-9	TRBJ2-3	.	.	CASTPHGDTDTQYF	TGTGCCAGCACCCCACACGGAGACACAGATACGCAGTATTTT
TRBV2	TRBJ1-2	.	.	CASNPPGESYTF	TGTGCCAGCAATCCTCCGGGGGAAAGCTACACCTTC
TRBV2	TRBJ2-5	.	once	CASSVPLSEGVETQYF	TGTGCCAGCAGTGTCCCTCTTTCGGAGGGGGTGGAGACCCAGTACTTC
TRBV7-9	TRBJ1-1	.	.	CASSLRFNTEAFF	TGTGCCAGCAGCTTAAGGTTCAACACTGAAGCTTTCTTT
TRBV9	TRBJ1-1	.	.	CASSGGTGDSDEAFF	TGTGCCAGCAGCGGAGGGACGGGGGATTCTGATGAAGCTTTCTTT
TRBV10-1	TRBJ2-7	TRBD2	.	CASSEWLLAGVNEQYF	TGCGCCAGCAGTGAGTGGCTACTAGCGGGAGTGAACGAGCAGTACTTC
TRBV7-9	TRBJ2-7	.	.	CASSPRPYEQYF	TGTGCCAGCAGCCCCAGGCCCTACGAGCAGTACTTC
TRBV10-2	TRBJ2-7	.	.	CASTPRPTEQYF	TGCGCCAGCACGCCACGCCCAACTGAGCAGTACTTC
TRBV5-5	TRBJ2-3	TRBD2	.	CASSPGLAGAFQYF	TGTGCCAGCAGCCCGGGACTAGCGGGGGCCTTTCAGTATTTT
TRBV5-6	TRBJ1-4	.	few	CASSLGAWSQGVKGLFF	TGTGCCAGCAGCTTGGGGGCCTGGTCACAAGGGGTGAAAGGACTGTTTTTT
TRBV9	TRBJ2-3	.	.	CASSEGSPDTQYF	TGTGCCAGTAGCGAAGGGTCCCCAGATACGCAGTATTTT
TRBV5-1	TRBJ2-7	.	.	CASSPSWTGKIYEQYF	TGCGCCAGCAGTCCGTCGTGGACGGGGAAAATCTACGAGCAGTACTTC
TRBV28	TRBJ1-3	.	once	CASRLQGGTIYF	TGTGCCAGCAGACTACAGGGAGGCACCATATATTTT
TRBV9	TRBJ2-6	.	once	CASSVDGAGANVLTF	TGTGCCAGCAGCGTAGATGGGGCGGGGGCCAACGTCCTGACTTTC
TRBV2	TRBJ2-7	.	.	CATIAGAVYEQYF	TGTGCCACTATAGCCGGGGCAGTATACGAGCAGTACTTC